The clone carrying this T cell receptor (beta chain) was seen only a few times. Its antigen is undetermined. Trimming pared 6 bases from V and 1 base from J, leaving 21 bases between. The germline gives CDR1 LNHDA, CDR2 SQIVND (reference sequence). The CDR3 sequence is 17 residues long. The data were taken from a study of vaccination and CD4 T cells after COVID-19. Treatment here: approximately 11-day PBMC culture with coronavirus spike peptide pools or control peptides (ViraFEST assay). Positive PCR tests dated from March to December 2020, predating US Alpha, Beta and Delta variants. Scientists ran DNA taken from cultured CD4+ T cells through the Oncomine TCR Beta short-read assay for sequencing. Genomic DNA was extracted from cultured CD4+ T cells. TCRdb itself ran the PCR reads through MiXCR, one entry per CDR3 protein. In the table there are around 12,000 distinct CDR3 sequences, 35% to 40% of which are singletons.

This chain connects TRBV19 to TRBJ2-5; TRBD1 is a possible D gene (7 bases). This TCR derives from a human donor with COVID-19. Material: cultured CD4+ T cells from blood. CDR3 loop: CASRSRGAVTTQETQYF. The CDR3 coding sequence is TGTGCCAGTAGGTCCAGGGGGGCGGTGACAACCCAAGAGACCCAGTACTTC.